The 21 T cell receptor beta chains given below trace back to one sample, sequenced in a study of blood T cell repertoires in COVID-19. Here immunoSEQ multiplex PCR was the method, and the copy in TCRdb shows in-frame clones only, minus some. The repertoire consists of 250,000 to 350,000 clones, with about nine tenths occurring once and the leading ten covering around 2.2%. The sequenced sample was peripheral blood. Receptors were obtained from a woman aged 45 to 65 who had recovered from COVID-19.

The chain combines TRBV7-3 with TRBJ2-1; 8 bases fit TRBD2. This CDR3 region has 16 residues. Per germline, CDR1 SGHTA and CDR2 FQGTGA. J gave up 5 bases and V 5 bases, and 11 bases lay outside the gene matches. DNA for the CDR3: TGTGCCAGCAGCCTCTCCGGGACTAGGATTGACAATGAGCAGTTCTTC. It specifies CASSLSGTRIDNEQFF.

J is TRBJ1-4 and V is TRBV28; 9 positions match TRBD1. The CDR3 loop spans 15 amino acids. CDR1 is MDHEN and CDR2 is SYDVKM in the germline V gene. The J segment lost 8 bases and the V segment lost 4 bases, leaving 8 bases of the junction unmatched. CDR3 sequence reads: CASSWGTGRKEKLFF. CDR3 in DNA: TGTGCCAGCAGTTGGGGGACAGGGCGGAAAGAAAAACTGTTTTTT.

This sequence joins TRBV5-1 and TRBJ1-1, with D unclear. Deletions cut 6 bases from V and 0 bases from J, with 6 bases between. This CDR3 contains 12 residues. Germline loops: CDR1 SGHRS, CDR2 YFSETQ. CDR3 region: CASIGVNTEAFF. The CDR3 DNA follows: TGCGCCAGCATCGGGGTGAACACTGAAGCTTTCTTT.

The V call is TRBV14, the J call TRBJ2-3; tentatively, D is TRBD2 (5 bases). Trimming stripped 0 bases from V and 0 bases from J, with 10 bases between. Germline V gene data show CDR1 as SGHDN and CDR2 as FVKESK. The CDR3 totals 16 residues. The CDR3 reads CASSQESRASTDTQYF. CDR3 DNA sequence: TGTGCCAGCAGCCAAGAGTCGCGGGCGAGCACAGATACGCAGTATTTT.

This chain joins TRBV14 and TRBJ2-1; maybe TRBD2 (6 bases). Looked up from germline, CDR1 is SGHDN and CDR2 is FVKESK. V was trimmed by 4 bases and J by 6 bases, leaving 16 bases between them. The CDR3 has 15 amino acids. The CDR3 coding sequence is TGTGCCAGCAGCCCTCTTGGGACTCCCCGCAATGAGCAGTTCTTC. This sequence encodes CASSPLGTPRNEQFF.

This clone appeared a single time. The rearrangement uses TRBV29-1 and TRBJ2-7; D is possibly TRBD2 (5 bases). The V and J ends lost 0 bases and 2 bases respectively, with 14 bases between them. The germline V gene encodes CDR1 SQVTM and CDR2 ANQGSEA. This CDR3 has 15 residues. The CDR3 DNA reads as TGCAGCGTTGAAGACCCGGGGAGCGGAACCTACGAGCAGTACTTC. As protein: CSVEDPGSGTYEQYF.

This chain links TRBV28 with TRBJ2-7; possibly TRBD2 for D (5 bases). Germline V gives CDR1 MDHEN, CDR2 SYDVKM. V was trimmed by 5 bases and J by 0 bases, leaving 11 bases between them. CDR3 length: 14 residues. The CDR3 is CASSPAVISYEQYF. The CDR3, as DNA: TGTGCCAGCAGTCCAGCGGTGATCTCCTACGAGCAGTACTTC.

In this sample, this clone turned up once. V and J are TRBV7-2 and TRBJ1-3, with D maybe TRBD1 (5 bases). CDR1 SGHTA and CDR2 FQGNSA come from the germline V gene. The CDR3 sequence is 19 residues long. Trimming pared 0 bases from V and 0 bases from J, leaving 18 bases between. CDR3 DNA: TGTGCCAGCAGCTTAGCGTTTCGACAGCTACAGTTCTCTGGAAACACCATATATTTT. It is translated as CASSLAFRQLQFSGNTIYF.

This clone was counted once. CDR3 nucleotides: TGTGCTAGTGTCAGCGCCAGCTCCTACAATGAGCAGTTCTTC. Its translation: CASVSASSYNEQFF. J is TRBJ2-1 and V is TRBV12-5; no definite D call. V gave up 7 bases and J gave up 0 bases, with 10 bases separating them. Germline assignment: CDR1 LGHNT and CDR2 FRNRAP. The CDR3 sequence is 14 residues long.

The J gene is TRBJ2-5, the V gene TRBV27; D might be TRBD2 (6 bases). The germline gives CDR1 MNHEY, CDR2 SMNVEV (reference sequence). The V and J ends lost 6 bases and 7 bases respectively, with 15 bases between them. This CDR3 is 13 amino acids long. The CDR3 protein is CASSEGGVGTQYF. In DNA, the CDR3 is TGTGCCAGCAGCGAGGGCGGGGTCGGGACCCAGTACTTC.

V gene TRBV5-5 combines with J gene TRBJ2-3; 8 positions agree with TRBD1. V lost 0 bases, J lost 5 bases, and 5 bases stayed unmatched. The CDR3 has 15 amino acids. Germline lookup yields CDR1 SGHKS and CDR2 YYEKEE (reference sequence). In nucleotides, the CDR3 is TGTGCCAGCAGCTTGGGGACAGGGTGGGGAGATACGCAGTATTTT. Translating it yields CASSLGTGWGDTQYF.

The V and J genes are TRBV30 and TRBJ1-5; TRBD1 aligns across 8 bases. This CDR3 spans 16 amino acids. CDR1 is GTSNPN, CDR2 SVGIG, per germline (reference sequence). The junction had 5 bases not matched to a gene; V was cut back by 0 bases and J by 1 base. The CDR3 region has the DNA TGTGCCTGGAGTGTAACAGGGGGGTGGAGCAATCAGCCCCAGCATTTT. Protein product: CAWSVTGGWSNQPQHF. Combining the CDR3 with reference TRBV30 and TRBJ1-5 gives the whole variable domain SQTIHQWPATLVQPVGSPLSLECTVEGTSNPNLYWYRQAAGRGLQLLFYSVGIGQISSEVPQNLSASRPQDRQFILSSKKLLLSDSGFYLCAWSVTGGWSNQPQHFGDGTRLSIL.

The chain links TRBV7-2 to TRBJ2-1; 8 bases are shared with TRBD2. The CDR3 contains 15 residues. Germline CDR1 reads SGHTA; CDR2 reads FQGNSA. V trimming: 7 bases; J trimming: 3 bases; junction bases outside the gene matches: 8. CDR3 DNA: TGTGCCAGCACCACTCGGGGGGGGGACTACAATGAGCAGTTCTTC. Its protein product is CASTTRGGDYNEQFF.

The chain carries TRBV9 and TRBJ2-4; D call uncertain. The V end was cut by 3 bases, the J end by 4 bases, with 8 bases between. CDR3 size: 13 residues. From germline, CDR1 is SGDLS and CDR2 YYNGEE. CDR3 region: CASSATLKNIQYF. The CDR3 bases are TGTGCCAGCAGCGCGACTCTAAAAAACATTCAGTACTTC.

This chain joins TRBV5-1 and TRBJ1-1; tentative D call: TRBD1 (5 bases). V was clipped by 3 bases and J by 1 base, with 13 bases between them. The CDR3 has 15 residues. Germline CDR1 and CDR2: SGHRS and YFSETQ. Here the CDR3 reads CASSSSVGGNTEAFF. The CDR3 DNA reads TGCGCCAGCAGCTCTTCCGTGGGGGGGAACACTGAAGCTTTCTTT.

This chain joins TRBV30 and TRBJ1-5; possible D gene TRBD1, 5 bases. V lost 5 bases, J lost 6 bases, and 14 bases lay in between. Germline V gives CDR1 GTSNPN, CDR2 SVGIG (reference sequence). The length of the CDR3 is 13 residues. As DNA, the CDR3 is TGTGCCTGGGGTTTGTGGGGGGGTCAGCCCCAGCATTTT. Its translation is CAWGLWGGQPQHF.

A word on this clone: Different DNA sequences within this sample yield the same CDR3. The V and J genes are TRBV6-5 and TRBJ2-7; TRBD1 agrees at 7 bases. Trimming took 0 bases from V and 0 from J; bases not matched to a gene: 2. CDR1 is MNHEY, CDR2 SVGAGI, per germline. The length of the CDR3 is 15 residues. The CDR3: CASSYSGDSSYEQYF. Here the CDR3 DNA reads TGTGCCAGCAGTTACTCGGGGGACAGCTCCTACGAGCAGTACTTC.

This clone has just one count. The chain combines TRBV9 with TRBJ1-1, with a tentative D call TRBD1 (5 bases). The V gene's germline CDR1 is SGDLS and CDR2 YYNGEE. The length of the CDR3 is 16 residues. With 0 bases removed from V and 4 bases from J, the gap between germline ends came to 16 bases. CDR3 DNA sequence: TGTGCCAGCAGCGTAGGTGCGTCGGGGGGTCGCACTGAAGCTTTCTTT. Encoded protein: CASSVGASGGRTEAFF.

This chain joins TRBV23-1 and TRBJ2-7; D is perhaps TRBD2 (6 bases). TRBV23-1 is reported as an ORF; its role is uncertain. V lost 0 bases to trimming and J lost 4 bases, with 22 bases between them. The CDR3 extends over 18 amino acids. The CDR3 is CASSQSWLHGWRVYEQYF. The CDR3 DNA follows: TGCGCCAGCAGTCAATCGTGGCTCCACGGATGGAGGGTGTACGAGCAGTACTTC.

This chain connects TRBV6-6 to TRBJ2-7, with 9 positions matching TRBD1. With 5 bases clipped from V and 1 base from J, the junction kept 0 bases outside the gene matches. This CDR3 is 13 amino acids long. Germline assignment: CDR1 MNHNY and CDR2 SVGAGI (reference sequence). For the CDR3, the DNA is TGTGCCAGCAGTGGACAGGGGTCCTACGAGCAGTACTTC. Protein product: CASSGQGSYEQYF.

The CDR3 DNA follows: TGTGCCAGCAAGTTAGCCCTAACTGCAGATACGCAGTATTTT. This gives the protein CASKLALTADTQYF. V and J are TRBV9 and TRBJ2-3; no clear D gene. Trimming removed 6 bases at V and 4 bases at J, with 15 bases between. The germline V gene encodes CDR1 SGDLS and CDR2 YYNGEE. The CDR3 totals 14 residues. Supplemented by reference TRBV9 and TRBJ2-3, the full variable domain reads DSGVTQTPKHLITATGQRVTLRCSPRSGDLSVYWYQQSLDQGLQFLIQYYNGEERAKGNILERFSAQQFPDLHSELNLSSLELGDSALYFCASKLALTADTQYFGPGTRLTVL.